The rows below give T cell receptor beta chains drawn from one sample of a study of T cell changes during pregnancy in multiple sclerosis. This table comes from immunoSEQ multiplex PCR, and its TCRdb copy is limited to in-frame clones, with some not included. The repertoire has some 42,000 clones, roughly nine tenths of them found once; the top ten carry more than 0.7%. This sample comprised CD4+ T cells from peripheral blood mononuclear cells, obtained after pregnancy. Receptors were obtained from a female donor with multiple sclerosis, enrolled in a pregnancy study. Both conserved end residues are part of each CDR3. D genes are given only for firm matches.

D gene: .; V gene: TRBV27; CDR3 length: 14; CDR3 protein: CASSPRPGNTEAFF
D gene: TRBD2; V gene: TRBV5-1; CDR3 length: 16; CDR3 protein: CASSLSLTSGQETQYF
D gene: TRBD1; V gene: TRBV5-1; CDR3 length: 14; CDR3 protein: CASSPRGRNYGYTF
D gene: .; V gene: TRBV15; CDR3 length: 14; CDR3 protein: CATRRLRGGTEAFF
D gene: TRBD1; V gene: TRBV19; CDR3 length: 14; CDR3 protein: CASSIWAGGNVLTF
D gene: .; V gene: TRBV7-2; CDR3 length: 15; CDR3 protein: CASSLDSTRGNTIYF
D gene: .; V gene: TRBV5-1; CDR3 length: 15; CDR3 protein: CASSLAGGSNQPQHF
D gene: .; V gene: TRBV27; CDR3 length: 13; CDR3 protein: CASSLNRWGTQYF
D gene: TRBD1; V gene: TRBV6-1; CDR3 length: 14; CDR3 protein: CASSASQGDYGYTF
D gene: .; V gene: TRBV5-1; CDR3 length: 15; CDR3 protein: CASSLGQNSNQPQHF
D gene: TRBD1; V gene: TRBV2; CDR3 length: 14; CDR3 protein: CASMGQGVKYEQYF
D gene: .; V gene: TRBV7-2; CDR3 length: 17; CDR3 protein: CASSLFPGSSYNSPLHF
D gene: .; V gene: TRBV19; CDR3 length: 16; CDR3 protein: CASSTRTVGGGTEAFF
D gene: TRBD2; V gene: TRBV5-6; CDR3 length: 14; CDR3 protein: CASSLGGGVNEQFF
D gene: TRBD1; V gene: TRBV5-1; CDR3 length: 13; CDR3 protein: CASSGTVNYGYTF
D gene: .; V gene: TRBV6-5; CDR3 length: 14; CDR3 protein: CASNLQGWADTQYF
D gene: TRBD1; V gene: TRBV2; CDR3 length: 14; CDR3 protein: CASSFTGVDEKLFF
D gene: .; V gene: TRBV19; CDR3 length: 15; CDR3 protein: CASQTWGGHKDEQFF
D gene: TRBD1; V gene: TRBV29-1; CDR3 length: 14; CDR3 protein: CSVAPGQIQETQYF
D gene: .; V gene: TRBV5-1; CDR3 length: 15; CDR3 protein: CASSLEGQGLNEQYF
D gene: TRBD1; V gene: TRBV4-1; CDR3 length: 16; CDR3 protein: CASSHNRGSSGNTIYF
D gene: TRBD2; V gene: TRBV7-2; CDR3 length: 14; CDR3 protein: CASSFQRGKETQYF
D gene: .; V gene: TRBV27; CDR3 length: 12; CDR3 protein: CASSFGHQPQHF
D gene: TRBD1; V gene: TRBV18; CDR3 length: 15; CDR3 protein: CASSPPTGAREKLFF
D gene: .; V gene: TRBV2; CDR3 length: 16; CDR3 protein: CASSEHEGRVGTEAFF
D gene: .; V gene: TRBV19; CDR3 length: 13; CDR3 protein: CASSIRGIDTQYF
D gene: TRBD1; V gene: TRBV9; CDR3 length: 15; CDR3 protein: CASSPGTGVNEKLFF
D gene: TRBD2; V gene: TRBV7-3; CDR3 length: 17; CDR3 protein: CASSLKLSGGRTGELFF
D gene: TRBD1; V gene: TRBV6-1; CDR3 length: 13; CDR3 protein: CASSAGQLFEAFF
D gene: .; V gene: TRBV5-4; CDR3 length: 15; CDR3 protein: CASSLWQGPNTEAFF
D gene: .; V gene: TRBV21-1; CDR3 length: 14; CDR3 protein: CASSDRDYTYEQYF
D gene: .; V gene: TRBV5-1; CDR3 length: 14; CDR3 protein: CASSLPSSTDTQYF
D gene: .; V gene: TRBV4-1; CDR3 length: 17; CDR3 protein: CASSHPFGSGRNEKLFF
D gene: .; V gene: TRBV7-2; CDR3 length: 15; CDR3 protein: CASSPTSSGANVLTF